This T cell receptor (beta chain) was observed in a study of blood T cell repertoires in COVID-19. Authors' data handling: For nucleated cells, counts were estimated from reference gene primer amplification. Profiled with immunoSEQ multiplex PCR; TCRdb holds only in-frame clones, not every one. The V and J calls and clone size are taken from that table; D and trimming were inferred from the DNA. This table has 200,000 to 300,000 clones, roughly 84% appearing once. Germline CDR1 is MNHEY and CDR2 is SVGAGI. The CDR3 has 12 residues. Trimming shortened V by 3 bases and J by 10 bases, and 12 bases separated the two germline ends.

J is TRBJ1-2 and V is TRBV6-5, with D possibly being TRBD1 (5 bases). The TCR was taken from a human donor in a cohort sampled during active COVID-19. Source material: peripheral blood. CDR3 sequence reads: CASSYRGVAYTF. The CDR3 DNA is TGTGCCAGCAGTTATCGGGGGGTGGCCTACACCTTC.